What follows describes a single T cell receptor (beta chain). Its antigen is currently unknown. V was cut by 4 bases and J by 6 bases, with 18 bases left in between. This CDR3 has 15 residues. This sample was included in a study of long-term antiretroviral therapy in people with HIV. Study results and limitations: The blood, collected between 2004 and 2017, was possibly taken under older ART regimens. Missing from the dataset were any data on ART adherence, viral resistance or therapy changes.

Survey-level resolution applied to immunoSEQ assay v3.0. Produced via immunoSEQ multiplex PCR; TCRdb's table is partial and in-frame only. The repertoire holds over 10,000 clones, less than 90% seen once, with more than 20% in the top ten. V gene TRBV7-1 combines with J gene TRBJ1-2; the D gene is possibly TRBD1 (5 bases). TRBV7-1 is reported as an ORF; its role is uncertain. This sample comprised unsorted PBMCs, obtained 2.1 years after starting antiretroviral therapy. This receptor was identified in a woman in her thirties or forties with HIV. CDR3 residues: CASSLAGGDFHGYTF. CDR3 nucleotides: TGTGCCAGCAGCTTGGCCGGGGGGGATTTCCATGGCTACACCTTC.